A single sample is the source of the 27 T cell receptor beta chains below, sequenced in a study of CD8+CD57+ T cells in acquired aplastic anemia (dated by TCRdb to 2017 to 2018). Expansion of CD8+CD57+ cells had been shown by flow cytometry in the patients chosen for sequencing. Instrument on record: Illumina HiSeq 2000. Profiling of TCR beta VDJ combinations and CDR3 sequences used genomic DNA as the template. In TCRdb, the public reads were trimmed at Q25 with fastp and aligned with MiXCR, with productive beta chains retained. Rows with one shared CDR3 protein collapse into an entry with the most common genes and DNA. For this sample the table gives fewer than 250,000 distinct CDR3 sequences, of which around half were detected only once. The ten top clones hold 6.5% to 8% of the sample. Sequenced input: sorted CD4+, CD8+, or CD8+CD57+ T cells (not recorded which) from PBMCs. The receptors were sampled from a human donor with aplastic anemia.

The table lists this clonotype with many counts. The chain combines TRBV7-9 with TRBJ2-7, with D possibly being TRBD1 (6 bases). The germline V and J ends were trimmed by 4 bases and 3 bases, with 13 bases remaining between them. The length of the CDR3 is 14 residues. Looked up from germline, CDR1 is SEHNR and CDR2 is FQNEAQ (reference sequence). This chain's CDR3 is CASSSLDSLYEQYF. In nucleotides, the CDR3 is TGTGCCAGCAGCTCCCTGGACAGTCTCTACGAGCAGTACTTC.

This clonotype was recorded many times. The chain couples TRBV24-1 to TRBJ2-7, with D hard to call. CDR3 length: 16 amino acids. The germline CDR1 and CDR2 sequences are KGHDR and SFDVKD. V dropped 4 bases and J dropped 1 base, with 16 bases sitting between them. In nucleotides, the CDR3 is TGTGCCACCAGTGAACCCCTTGTCGGGCCTTCCTACGAGCAGTACTTC. Translated: CATSEPLVGPSYEQYF.

On this clonotype itself: The final CDR3 position lacks the conserved phenylalanine or tryptophan, pointing to a likely read error. The limits of the CDR3 on the DNA are not certain, so only TCRdb's listed CDR3 is given. J is TRBJ1-2 and V is TRBV7-2; TRBD1 is the table's D call, not checked against the DNA. From its first to its last residue, the CDR3 has 10 amino acids. Germline CDR1 is SGHTA and CDR2 is FQGNSA. CDR3 in amino acids: CASSPLGLRV.

With respect to this clonotype: A much larger clone lies one base from this, so it may be a read error. The chain's CDR3 is CASRRGSERFYEQYF. In nucleotides, the CDR3 is TGTGCCAGCCGAAGGGGAAGCGAGAGGTTCTACGAGCAGTACTTC. The chain uses TRBV12-3 or TRBV12-4 and TRBJ2-7, with D maybe TRBD1 (5 bases). This CDR3 contains 15 residues. The V end was cut by 8 bases, the J end by 3 bases, with 20 bases between.

This clonotype appeared many times. This chain links TRBV19 with TRBJ1-2; 8 positions agree with TRBD1. CDR1 and CDR2 from the germline V gene are LNHDA and SQIVND (reference sequence). J gave up 4 bases and V 0 bases, and 10 bases lay outside the gene matches. The CDR3 sequence is 17 residues long. The CDR3 region is CASSIDWTGYLGYGYTF. The CDR3 nucleotides read TGTGCCAGTAGTATAGATTGGACAGGGTATCTCGGCTATGGCTACACCTTC.

In regard to this clonotype: This may arise from a read error, as a much more abundant clone is one base away. The J gene is TRBJ2-7, the V gene TRBV5-4; 9 bases match TRBD1. This CDR3 has 16 amino acids. Germline V lookup: CDR1 SGHNT, CDR2 YYREEE (reference sequence). With 6 bases clipped from V and 2 bases from J, the junction kept 12 bases outside the gene matches. CDR3 amino acids: CASNPDATGGPYEQYF. CDR3 nucleotide sequence: TGTGCCAGCAACCCGGATGCGACAGGGGGACCCTACGAGCAGTACTTC.

Concerning this clonotype: The germline gene is not matched at one end of the junction; a read error may be the cause. The chain carries TRBV25-1 and TRBJ1-2; D is possibly TRBD1 (5 bases). This CDR3 has 13 residues. Germline CDR1 and CDR2: MGHDK and SYGVNS. CDR3 sequence: CASRGELGYGYAF. The CDR3 region has the DNA TGTGCCAGCCGAGGGGAACTTGGCTATGGCTACGCTTTC.

This clonotype was seen at least ten times. This rearrangement joins TRBV28 to TRBJ1-1, with a tentative D call TRBD1 (5 bases). Germline lookup yields CDR1 MDHEN and CDR2 SYDVKM. CDR3 length: 14 residues. V lost 6 bases to trimming and J lost 0 bases, with 11 bases between them. The CDR3 loop reads CASRNRRMNTEAFF. CDR3 DNA sequence: TGTGCCAGCAGGAACAGGAGGATGAACACTGAAGCTTTCTTT.

Concerning this clonotype: With a much larger clone just one base away, this may be a read error. This chain's CDR3 is CASSVAGEPRSEQFF. In nucleotides, the CDR3 is TGTGCCAGCAGCGTAGCCGGGGAGCCACGGAGTGAGCAGTTCTTC. The chain links TRBV9 to TRBJ2-1; maybe TRBD2 (5 bases). Per germline, CDR1 SGDLS and CDR2 YYNGEE. Trimming took off 0 bases at V and 9 bases at J, with 16 bases between the two ends. The CDR3 is 15 amino acids.

This chain joins TRBV24-1 and TRBJ1-1; D not resolved. V was clipped by 2 bases and J by 0 bases, with 6 bases between them. Germline assignment: CDR1 KGHDR and CDR2 SFDVKD. The CDR3 has 14 residues. The CDR3 bases are TGTGCCACCAGTGATTGGCCGTTGAACACTGAAGCTTTCTTT. It yields the protein CATSDWPLNTEAFF.

There are many counts of this clonotype. One end of the junction is discordant with germline, which a read error may explain. V and J are TRBV7-8 and TRBJ2-7; D might be TRBD2 (6 bases). Germline V lookup: CDR1 SGHVS, CDR2 FQNEAQ. CDR3 length equals 14 residues. The CDR3 is CASSLELASYERYF. CDR3 nucleotide sequence: TGTGCCAGCAGCTTAGAACTAGCTTCCTACGAGCGGTACTTC.

Details on this clonotype: A much larger clone sits a single nucleotide away, making a read error possible. The chain recombines TRBV3-1 with TRBJ1-1; 7 bases are shared with TRBD1. Unmatched junction bases numbered 9, after V lost 1 base and J lost 7 bases. Germline assignment: CDR1 LGHDT and CDR2 YNNKEL (reference sequence). The CDR3 covers 15 residues. CDR3 sequence: CASSQGDSLMGEAFF. For the CDR3, the DNA is TGTGCCAGCAGCCAAGGGGACAGCCTGATGGGTGAAGCTTTCTTT.

This rearrangement joins TRBV7-9 to TRBJ2-6; D is unresolved. Germline values: CDR1 SEHNR, CDR2 FQNEAQ (reference sequence). The CDR3 totals 9 residues. Trimming removed 5 bases from V and 16 bases from J, with 6 bases in between. CDR3 bases: TGTGCCAGCAGCGCGACACTGACTTTC. Protein sequence: CASSATLTF. The full variable domain, with the rest looked up from reference TRBV7-9 and TRBJ2-6, is DTGVSQNPRHKITKRGQNVTFRCDPISEHNRLYWYRQTLGQGPEFLTYFQNEAQLEKSRLLSDRFSAERPKGSFSTLEIQRTEQGDSAMYLCASSATLTFGAGSRLTVL.

This clonotype was observed once. V is TRBV10-3 and J is TRBJ2-2; D is unresolved. Germline CDR1 ENHRY, CDR2 SYGVKD. The V end was cut by 4 bases, the J end by 0 bases, with 12 bases between. The CDR3 consists of 16 residues. Here the CDR3 reads CAISGDAAANTGELFF. CDR3 DNA sequence: TGTGCCATCAGTGGAGACGCGGCCGCGAACACCGGGGAGCTGTTTTTT.

Details on this clonotype: Sequence at one end of the junction differs from germline and may be a read error. The chain carries TRBV20-1 and TRBJ2-1; the match to TRBD2 covers 10 bases. The germline V gene encodes CDR1 DFQATT and CDR2 SNEGSKA (reference sequence). CDR3 size: 17 residues. CDR3 residues: CSAGDPRGTSEYNEQFF. CDR3 DNA: TGCAGTGCTGGAGATCCCCGGGGGACTAGCGAGTACAATGAGCAGTTCTTC.

J is TRBJ1-3 and V is TRBV29-1, with D tentatively TRBD1 (5 bases). The CDR3 sequence is 14 residues long. Germline lookup yields CDR1 SQVTM and CDR2 ANQGSEA. Trimming removed 5 bases from V and 1 base from J, with 12 bases in between. The CDR3 is CSVPAGGSGNTIYF. DNA of the CDR3: TGCAGCGTTCCGGCCGGGGGGTCTGGAAACACCATATATTTT.

The rearrangement links TRBV7-9 to TRBJ1-2, with D maybe TRBD1 (5 bases). CDR3 size: 16 residues. The germline V gene encodes CDR1 SEHNR and CDR2 FQNEAQ (reference sequence). V was clipped by 0 bases and J by 4 bases, with 15 bases between them. The CDR3 is CASSLAGVQALYGYTF. The CDR3 DNA sequence: TGTGCCAGCAGCTTAGCGGGGGTTCAGGCTCTCTATGGCTACACCTTC.

The chain joins TRBV7-6 to TRBJ2-3; a weak D match, TRBD1 (6 bases). The CDR3 sequence is 16 residues long. Germline loops: CDR1 SGHVS, CDR2 FNYEAQ. The V end lost 1 base, the J end lost 2 bases, and 13 bases lay between the germline ends. The CDR3 loop reads CASSLVIRGPTDTQYF. The CDR3 coding sequence is TGTGCCAGCAGCTTAGTCATCAGGGGACCCACAGATACGCAGTATTTT.

This clonotype was detected ten times or more. The chain uses TRBV4-1 and TRBJ2-7; D remains unclear. The ends were cut back, 5 bases at V and 5 bases at J, with 10 bases in the middle. The CDR3 loop spans 12 amino acids. Germline lookup yields CDR1 MGHRA and CDR2 YSYEKL. The CDR3 loop is CASSTFPHEQYF. CDR3 nucleotide sequence: TGCGCCAGCAGCACGTTCCCCCACGAGCAGTACTTC.

As regards this clonotype: This could be a read error, since a much larger clone is one nucleotide away. The chain joins TRBV11-2 to TRBJ2-1, with D possibly being TRBD1 (5 bases). The CDR3 totals 14 residues. Germline assignment: CDR1 SGHAT and CDR2 FQNNGV. Trimming removed 3 bases at V and 9 bases at J, with 15 bases between. CDR3 sequence reads: CASSFAREGREQFF. In DNA, the CDR3 is TGTGCCAGCAGCTTTGCCAGGGAAGGACGTGAGCAGTTCTTC.

This chain uses TRBV6-2 or TRBV6-3 with TRBJ1-5; TRBD1 matches 7 bases. Germline V lookup: CDR1 MNHEY, CDR2 SVGEGT. CDR3 length equals 18 residues. Unmatched junction bases numbered 13, after V lost 5 bases and J lost 0 bases. The CDR3 sequence: CASSDLDRALYSNQPQHF. The CDR3 coding sequence is TGTGCCAGCAGTGACCTTGACAGGGCACTCTATAGCAATCAGCCCCAGCATTTT.

The sample holds a few counts of this clonotype. With a much larger clone just one base away, this may be a read error. The J gene is TRBJ1-1, the V gene TRBV7-9; D unresolved. Germline V gene sequence: CDR1 SEHNR, CDR2 FQNEAQ (reference sequence). CDR3 length: 15 amino acids. CDR3 in amino acids: CAGSLQLGKNTEAFF. The CDR3 DNA sequence: TGTGCCGGCAGCTTACAACTCGGGAAGAACACTGAAGCTTTCTTT.

In the case of this clonotype: One end of the junction fails to match germline, which may point to a read error. The chain joins TRBV19 to TRBJ1-4, with D unclear. The V gene's germline CDR1 is LNHDA and CDR2 SQIVND (reference sequence). The CDR3 contains 15 residues. CDR3 DNA sequence: TGTGCCAGTAGTCCATTTAGAGCAACTAACGAAAAACTGTTTTTT. This encodes CASSPFRATNEKLFF.

This clonotype was counted at least ten times. V is TRBV7-9 and J is TRBJ2-7; D gene uncertain. Per germline, CDR1 SEHNR and CDR2 FQNEAQ (reference sequence). Trimming left V 2 bases short and J 4 bases short, with 6 bases between. The length of the CDR3 is 12 residues. CDR3 DNA sequence: TGTGCCAGCAGCTTAAAATCATACGAGCAGTACTTC. Translation gives CASSLKSYEQYF.

This clonotype was counted at least ten times. The chain recombines TRBV10-1 with TRBJ2-3; D is possibly TRBD1 (5 bases). The V end lost 2 bases, the J end lost 5 bases, and 5 bases lay between the germline ends. The CDR3 totals 12 residues. Germline V gene lookup returns CDR1 WNHNN and CDR2 SYGVQD (reference sequence). The CDR3 loop is CASSERGDTQYF. The DNA for the CDR3 is TGCGCCAGCAGTGAGAGGGGAGATACGCAGTATTTT.

The chain couples TRBV4-2 to TRBJ2-1; D is perhaps TRBD2 (6 bases). Germline V gives CDR1 LGHNA, CDR2 YNFKEQ. V lost 0 bases and J lost 14, with 17 bases in between. The CDR3 is made up of 14 amino acids. CDR3 in DNA: TGTGCCAGCAGCCAAGATCCAGATGCGGGATTAAAGTTCTTC. It yields the protein CASSQDPDAGLKFF.

The rearrangement uses TRBV5-1 and TRBJ1-1; TRBD1 is a possible D gene (6 bases). The CDR3 is 12 amino acids. The V gene's germline CDR1 is SGHRS and CDR2 YFSETQ. V was trimmed by 7 bases and J by 2 bases, leaving 9 bases between them. CDR3 residues: CASGQLNTEAFF. CDR3 bases: TGCGCCAGCGGACAGCTTAACACTGAAGCTTTCTTT.